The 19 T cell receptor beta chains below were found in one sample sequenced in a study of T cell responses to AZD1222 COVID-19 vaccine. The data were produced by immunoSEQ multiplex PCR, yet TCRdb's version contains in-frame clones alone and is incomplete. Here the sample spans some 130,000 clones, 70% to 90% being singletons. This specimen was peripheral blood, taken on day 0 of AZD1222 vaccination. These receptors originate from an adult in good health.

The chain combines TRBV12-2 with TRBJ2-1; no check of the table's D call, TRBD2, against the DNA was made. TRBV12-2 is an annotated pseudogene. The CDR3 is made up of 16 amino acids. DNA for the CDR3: TGTGCAAGTCGCTTAGAATGCACTCGCTCGGACAATGAGCAGTTCTTC. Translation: CASRLECTRSDNEQFF.

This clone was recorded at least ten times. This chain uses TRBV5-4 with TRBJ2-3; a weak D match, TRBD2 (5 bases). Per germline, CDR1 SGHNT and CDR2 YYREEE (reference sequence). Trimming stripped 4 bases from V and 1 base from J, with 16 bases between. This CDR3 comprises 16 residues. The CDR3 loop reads CASSPRAAVGTDTQYF. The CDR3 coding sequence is TGTGCCAGCAGCCCGCGGGCAGCCGTCGGCACAGATACGCAGTATTTT.

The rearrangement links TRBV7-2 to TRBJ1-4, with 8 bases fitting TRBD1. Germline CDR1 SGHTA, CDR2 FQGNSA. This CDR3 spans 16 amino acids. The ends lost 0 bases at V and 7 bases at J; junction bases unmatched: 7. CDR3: CASSLAPTGVGEKLFF. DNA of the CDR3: TGTGCCAGCAGCTTAGCCCCGACAGGGGTGGGTGAAAAACTGTTTTTT.

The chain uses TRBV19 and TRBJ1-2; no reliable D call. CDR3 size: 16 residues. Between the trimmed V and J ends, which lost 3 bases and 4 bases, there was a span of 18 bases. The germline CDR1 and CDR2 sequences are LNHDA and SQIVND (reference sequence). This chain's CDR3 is CASSIFGREAAYGYTF. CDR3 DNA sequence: TGTGCCAGTAGTATTTTCGGGCGGGAAGCGGCCTATGGCTACACCTTC.

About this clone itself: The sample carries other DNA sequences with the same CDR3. As DNA, the CDR3 is TGTGCCAGCAGACCCCTGGGGCAGCCCCAGCATTTT. It specifies CASRPLGQPQHF. J is TRBJ1-5 and V is TRBV28; D is unresolved. V was clipped by 6 bases and J by 7 bases, with 10 bases between them. CDR3 size: 12 residues. Per germline, CDR1 MDHEN and CDR2 SYDVKM.

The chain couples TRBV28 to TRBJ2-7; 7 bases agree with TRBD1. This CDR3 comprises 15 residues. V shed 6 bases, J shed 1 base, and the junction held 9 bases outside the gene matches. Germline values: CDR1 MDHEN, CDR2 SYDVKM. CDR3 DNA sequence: TGTGCCAGCAGGAGACAGGGCACAATTTCCTACGAGCAGTACTTC. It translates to CASRRQGTISYEQYF.

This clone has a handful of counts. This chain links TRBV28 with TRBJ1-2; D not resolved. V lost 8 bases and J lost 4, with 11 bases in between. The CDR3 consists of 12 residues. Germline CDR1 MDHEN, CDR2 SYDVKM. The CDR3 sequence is CASQETSYGYTF. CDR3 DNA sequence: TGTGCCAGCCAGGAGACCTCCTATGGCTACACCTTC.

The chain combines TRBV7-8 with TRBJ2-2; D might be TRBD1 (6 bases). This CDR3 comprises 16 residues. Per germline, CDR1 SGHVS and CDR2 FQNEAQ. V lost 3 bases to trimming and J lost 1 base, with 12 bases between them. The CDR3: CASSLYVTGNTGELFF. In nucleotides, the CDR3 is TGTGCCAGCAGCTTGTATGTGACAGGGAACACCGGGGAGCTGTTTTTT.

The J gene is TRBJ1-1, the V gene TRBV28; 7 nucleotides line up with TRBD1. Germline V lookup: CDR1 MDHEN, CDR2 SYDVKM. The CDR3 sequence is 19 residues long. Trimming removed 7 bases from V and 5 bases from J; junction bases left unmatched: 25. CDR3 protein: CASNTDSDRALLGWTEAFF. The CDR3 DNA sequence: TGTGCCAGCAATACTGACAGCGACAGGGCCCTCCTGGGTTGGACTGAAGCTTTCTTT.

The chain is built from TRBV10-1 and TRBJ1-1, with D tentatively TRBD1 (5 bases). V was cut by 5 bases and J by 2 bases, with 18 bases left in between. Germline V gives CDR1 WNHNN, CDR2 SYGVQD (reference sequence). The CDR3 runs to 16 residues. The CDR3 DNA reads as TGCGCCAGCAGTAGTGGCCGGGGCTATGGCAACACTGAAGCTTTCTTT. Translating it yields CASSSGRGYGNTEAFF.

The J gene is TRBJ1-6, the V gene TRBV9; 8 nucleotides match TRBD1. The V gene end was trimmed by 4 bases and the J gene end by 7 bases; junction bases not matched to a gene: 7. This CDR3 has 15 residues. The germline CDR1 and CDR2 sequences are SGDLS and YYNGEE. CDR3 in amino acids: CASSPRTGYNSPLHF. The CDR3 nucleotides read TGTGCCAGCAGCCCTCGGACAGGGTACAATTCACCCCTCCACTTT. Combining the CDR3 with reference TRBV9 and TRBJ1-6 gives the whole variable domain DSGVTQTPKHLITATGQRVTLRCSPRSGDLSVYWYQQSLDQGLQFLIQYYNGEERAKGNILERFSAQQFPDLHSELNLSSLELGDSALYFCASSPRTGYNSPLHFGNGTRLTVT.

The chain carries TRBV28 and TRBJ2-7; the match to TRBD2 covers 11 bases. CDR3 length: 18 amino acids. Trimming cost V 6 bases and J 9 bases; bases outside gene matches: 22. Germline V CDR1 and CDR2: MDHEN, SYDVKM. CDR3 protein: CASRTPHPGLAVPWGQYF. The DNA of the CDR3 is TGTGCCAGCAGAACGCCCCATCCGGGACTAGCGGTCCCTTGGGGGCAGTACTTC.

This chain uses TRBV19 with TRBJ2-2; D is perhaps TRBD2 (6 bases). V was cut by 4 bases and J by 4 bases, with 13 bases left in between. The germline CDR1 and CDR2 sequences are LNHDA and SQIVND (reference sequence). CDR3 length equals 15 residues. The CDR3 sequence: CASSKEEGGTGELFF. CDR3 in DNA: TGTGCCAGTAGTAAGGAGGAGGGCGGCACCGGGGAGCTGTTTTTT.

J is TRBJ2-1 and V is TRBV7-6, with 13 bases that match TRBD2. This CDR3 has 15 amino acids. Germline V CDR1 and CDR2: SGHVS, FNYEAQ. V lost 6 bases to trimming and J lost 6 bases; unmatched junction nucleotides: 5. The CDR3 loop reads CASRVGTSGINEQFF. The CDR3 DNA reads TGTGCCAGCAGGGTCGGGACTAGCGGGATCAATGAGCAGTTCTTC.

The CDR3, as DNA: TGTGCCAGCAGCTGGGGGGCGAACACTGAAGCTTTCTTT. Translated, it gives CASSWGANTEAFF. J is TRBJ1-1 and V is TRBV11-1; D is perhaps TRBD1 (6 bases). The germline V gene encodes CDR1 SGHAT and CDR2 FQDESV (reference sequence). The CDR3 extends over 13 amino acids. V was cut by 4 bases and J by 1 base, with 7 bases left in between.

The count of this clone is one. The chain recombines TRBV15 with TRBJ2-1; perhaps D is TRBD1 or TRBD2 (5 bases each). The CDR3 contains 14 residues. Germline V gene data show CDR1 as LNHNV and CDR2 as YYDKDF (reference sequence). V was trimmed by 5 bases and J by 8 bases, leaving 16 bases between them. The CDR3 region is CATSGRGTRDEQFF. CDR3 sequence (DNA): TGTGCCACCAGCGGCCGAGGGACCCGGGATGAGCAGTTCTTC.

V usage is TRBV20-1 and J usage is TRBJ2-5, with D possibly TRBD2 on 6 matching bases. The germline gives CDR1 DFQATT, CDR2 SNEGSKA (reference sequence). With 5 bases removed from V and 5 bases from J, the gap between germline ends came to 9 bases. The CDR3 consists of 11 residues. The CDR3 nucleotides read TGCAGTGCTGGGGGGTGGGAGACCCAGTACTTC. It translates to CSAGGWETQYF.

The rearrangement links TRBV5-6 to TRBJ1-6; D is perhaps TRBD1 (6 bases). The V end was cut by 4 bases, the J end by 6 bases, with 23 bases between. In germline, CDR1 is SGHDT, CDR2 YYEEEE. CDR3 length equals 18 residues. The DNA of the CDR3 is TGTGCCAGCAGCCCCGAGTGGGCTAGGGGGAGCCCTAATTCACCCCTCCACTTT. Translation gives CASSPEWARGSPNSPLHF. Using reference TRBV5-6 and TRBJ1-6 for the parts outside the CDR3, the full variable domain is DAGVTQSPTHLIKTRGQQVTLRCSPKSGHDTVSWYQQALGQGPQFIFQYYEEEERQRGNFPDRFSGHQFPNYSSELNVNALLLGDSALYLCASSPEWARGSPNSPLHFGNGTRLTVT.

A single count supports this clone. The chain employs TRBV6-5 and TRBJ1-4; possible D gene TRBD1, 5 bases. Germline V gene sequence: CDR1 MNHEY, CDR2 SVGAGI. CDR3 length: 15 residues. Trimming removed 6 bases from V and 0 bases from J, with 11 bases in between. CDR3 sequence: CASRPWGATNEKLFF. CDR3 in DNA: TGTGCCAGCAGGCCTTGGGGGGCAACTAATGAAAAACTGTTTTTT.